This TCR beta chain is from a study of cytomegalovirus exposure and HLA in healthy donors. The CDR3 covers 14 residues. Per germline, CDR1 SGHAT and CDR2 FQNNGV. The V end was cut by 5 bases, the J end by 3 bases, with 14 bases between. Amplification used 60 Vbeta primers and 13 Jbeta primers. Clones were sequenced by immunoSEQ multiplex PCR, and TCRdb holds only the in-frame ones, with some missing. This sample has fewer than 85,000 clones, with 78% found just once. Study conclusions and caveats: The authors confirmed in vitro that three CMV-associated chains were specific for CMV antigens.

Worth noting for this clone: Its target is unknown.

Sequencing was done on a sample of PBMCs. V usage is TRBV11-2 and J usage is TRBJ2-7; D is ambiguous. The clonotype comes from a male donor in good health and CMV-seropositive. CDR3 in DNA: TGTGCCAGCAGCCCATTGGGCAGCTACTACGAGCAGTACTTC. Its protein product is CASSPLGSYYEQYF.